A selection of T cell receptor beta chains follows, all from one sample in a study of OX40 agonist ivuxolimab in advanced cancers. Assay: immunoSEQ multiplex PCR; the TCRdb copy retains only in-frame clones and omits some. The sample shows more than 80,000 clones, around 90% of them seen only once. Sequencing was performed on CD4+ or CD8+ T cells sorted from blood, taken in a trial of the OX40 agonist ivuxolimab. These TCRs come from an adult with an advanced solid tumor such as melanoma, head and neck, liver or kidney cancer. CDR3s include the opening cysteine and the closing phenylalanine or tryptophan. The D gene is left open where the match is weak. Size is stated for part of the rows, as once, few or many counts, or as a class when the clone is expanded.

d_call	v_call	clone_size	j_call	cdr3_nt	cdr3_aa
NA	TRBV30	NA	TRBJ1-4	TGTGCCTGGAGTGAGGGGTCGAGGGGTGAAAAACTGTTTTTT	CAWSEGSRGEKLFF
TRBD2	TRBV2	NA	TRBJ2-1	TGTGCCAGCAACCCGGGGGGAAGGGCCTTATCGCTGGAGTTCTTC	CASNPGGRALSLEFF
NA	TRBV7-2	NA	TRBJ1-4	TGTGCCAGCAGCTTTTCGGGAAAACTGTTTTTT	CASSFSGKLFF
NA	TRBV9	NA	TRBJ2-3	TGTGCCAGCAGCGTAGTAGCGGACACAGATACGCAGTATTTT	CASSVVADTDTQYF
NA	TRBV5-1	NA	TRBJ2-1	TGCGCCAGCAGCTTGGGGGACATTTATGGAGGTGAGCAGTTCTTC	CASSLGDIYGGEQFF
NA	TRBV19	NA	TRBJ1-5	TGTGCCAGCGTGAACAGGGACAATCAGCCCCAGCATTTT	CASVNRDNQPQHF
NA	TRBV30	NA	TRBJ1-4	TGTGCCTGGGGTCGCGCAACTAATGAAAAACTGTTTTTT	CAWGRATNEKLFF
TRBD1	TRBV28	once	TRBJ2-5	TGTGCCAGCAGGCGAGGGGGCGGATATATGGAGACCCAGTACTTC	CASRRGGGYMETQYF
NA	TRBV5-1	NA	TRBJ2-3	TGCGCCAGCAGCTACTCCGATCCAAGGGCAGATACGCAGTATTTT	CASSYSDPRADTQYF
NA	TRBV5-6	NA	TRBJ2-7	TGTGCCAGCAGCTTGGTTTCAGGGGAATACGAGCAGTACTTC	CASSLVSGEYEQYF
NA	TRBV27	NA	TRBJ2-4	TGTGCCAGCAGTCCCTTGATCGGAGGGGGAAACATTCAGTACTTC	CASSPLIGGGNIQYF
NA	TRBV18	NA	TRBJ1-4	TGTGCCAGCTCACCCAGGACGACGGGGGCTAATGAAAAACTGTTTTTT	CASSPRTTGANEKLFF
NA	TRBV30	NA	TRBJ2-1	TGTGCCTGGCACAGGGGGGGCAATGAGCAGTTCTTC	CAWHRGGNEQFF
NA	TRBV5-8	NA	TRBJ1-5	TGTGCCAGCAGCTTGATAGGTCAGCCCCAGCATTTT	CASSLIGQPQHF
NA	TRBV27	NA	TRBJ2-7	TGTGCCAGCAGTTTCGGTACTAGCTGGTCCCACGAGCAGTACTTC	CASSFGTSWSHEQYF
TRBD1	TRBV2	NA	TRBJ1-6	TGTGCCAGCAGTGAACCGGCAGGGGGTGGTTCACCCCTCCACTTT	CASSEPAGGGSPLHF
TRBD1	TRBV7-9	few	TRBJ2-7	TGTGCCAGCAGCTCAGGACAGGGGGCAGCCTACGAGCAGTACTTC	CASSSGQGAAYEQYF
TRBD1	TRBV30	NA	TRBJ2-3	TGTGCCTGGTTGGGACAGCGCACAGATACGCAGTATTTT	CAWLGQRTDTQYF
NA	TRBV28	NA	TRBJ2-4	TGTGCCATCGCCCGTGGGGGCGGAAACATTCAGTACTTC	CAIARGGGNIQYF
NA	TRBV5-1	NA	TRBJ2-2	TGCGCCAGCAGCAGCGGGCAGAACACCGGGGAGCTGTTTTTT	CASSSGQNTGELFF
NA	TRBV4-1	NA	TRBJ2-5	TGCGCCAGCAGCCAAGAGGGGGCGGGGGAGACCCAGTACTTC	CASSQEGAGETQYF
TRBD2	TRBV11-2	NA	TRBJ2-7	TGTGCCAGCAGCTTAGCCCTTACCGCTAGCGGGAGTGTTTCCTACGAGCAGTACTTC	CASSLALTASGSVSYEQYF
TRBD2	TRBV11-2	NA	TRBJ2-1	TGTGCCAGCAGCTTGACTAGCGGGAGCTTAGGCAATGAGCAGTTCTTC	CASSLTSGSLGNEQFF
NA	TRBV30	NA	TRBJ1-2	TGTGCCTGGAGTGTAATTGAGGGCCAGGGCTACACCTTC	CAWSVIEGQGYTF
TRBD1	TRBV7-2	NA	TRBJ1-2	TGTGCCAGCAGCTTAGGGGACAGTACAACCTATGGCTACACCTTC	CASSLGDSTTYGYTF
NA	TRBV6-5	few	TRBJ1-6	TGTGCCAGCAGTTACGGCGGCAGTAATTCACCCCTCCACTTT	CASSYGGSNSPLHF
TRBD2	TRBV4-1	NA	TRBJ2-1	TGCGCCAGCAGCCAAAGGGAGGGGTTGAATGAGCAGTTCTTC	CASSQREGLNEQFF
NA	TRBV7-2	once	TRBJ1-5	TGTGCCAGCAGCACCAACACAGGACAGCCCCAGCATTTT	CASSTNTGQPQHF
NA	TRBV7-2	once	TRBJ2-2	TGTGCCAGCAGCTTATATCGGGTCACGCAGAACACCGGGGAGCTGTTTTTT	CASSLYRVTQNTGELFF
TRBD1	TRBV2	NA	TRBJ2-7	TGTGCCAGCAGGTCCCGGGACAGGGACCACGAGCAGTACTTC	CASRSRDRDHEQYF
TRBD1	TRBV27	NA	TRBJ2-6	TGTGCCAGCAGTTTCGAGGGGGCGAGAGTGGTGGCTGGGGCCAACGTCCTGACTTTC	CASSFEGARVVAGANVLTF
TRBD2	TRBV5-1	NA	TRBJ2-3	TGCGCCAGCATTTCGGGACTAGCGGGACCCACAGATACGCAGTATTTT	CASISGLAGPTDTQYF
NA	TRBV15	NA	TRBJ2-5	TGTGCCACCAGCAGAGAAATAAGGCAGGCGGCCGACAAGTTGGCCCAGTACTTC	CATSREIRQAADKLAQYF
NA	TRBV30	NA	TRBJ1-2	TGTGCCTGGAGTAGGTTAGGGTTCTATGGCTACACCTTC	CAWSRLGFYGYTF
TRBD2	TRBV29-1	NA	TRBJ2-2	TGCAGCACCCCGGGACTAGCGGGAGGGAACACCGGGGAGCTGTTTTTT	CSTPGLAGGNTGELFF
NA	TRBV14	once	TRBJ1-1	TGTGCCAGCAGCCAAGTCATGGTACGGGGGAACACTGAAGCTTTCTTT	CASSQVMVRGNTEAFF
TRBD1	TRBV25-1	NA	TRBJ1-2	TGTGCCAGCAGTGAATATAAGGGGGCGGAAGGCTACACCTTC	CASSEYKGAEGYTF
NA	TRBV30	NA	TRBJ2-1	TGTGCCTGGAGTTGGACAGATGAGCAGTTCTTC	CAWSWTDEQFF
TRBD1	TRBV5-1	NA	TRBJ2-7	TGCGCCAGCAGCTTGAGGGGACAGAGCTCCTACGAGCAGTACTTC	CASSLRGQSSYEQYF
NA	TRBV4-2	few	TRBJ2-1	TGTGCCAGCAGCCCCTTAACCCGGACCGAGCAGTTCTTC	CASSPLTRTEQFF
NA	TRBV4-1	NA	TRBJ1-2	TGCGCCAGCAGCCAAGAAAGGGGGTCAGGGGGCTACACCTTC	CASSQERGSGGYTF
TRBD2	TRBV7-6	NA	TRBJ2-7	TGTGCCAGCAGCTTACTAACGGGAGGGCCGTACGAGCAGTACTTC	CASSLLTGGPYEQYF
NA	TRBV28	NA	TRBJ2-5	TGTGCCAGCAGTCCCCTTGGGTGGTGGGAGACCCAGTACTTC	CASSPLGWWETQYF
TRBD2	TRBV10-2	NA	TRBJ2-7	TGCGCCAGCCCTACTAGCGGGAGCTCCTACGAGCAGTACTTC	CASPTSGSSYEQYF
NA	TRBV6-1	few	TRBJ1-5	TGTGCCAGCAGACCAGGGGCGTCGGGTCAGCCCCAGCATTTT	CASRPGASGQPQHF
TRBD1	TRBV28	NA	TRBJ2-7	TGTGCCAGCAGTTCCCCGGGACAGGTGCAAGACGAGCAGTACTTC	CASSSPGQVQDEQYF
TRBD1	TRBV11-3	NA	TRBJ1-2	TGTGCCAGCAGCATGACAGGGCTATATGGCTACACCTTC	CASSMTGLYGYTF
NA	TRBV6-5	NA	TRBJ1-1	TGTGCCAGCAGTACAGGGTCCACTGAAGCTTTCTTT	CASSTGSTEAFF
NA	TRBV30	NA	TRBJ1-2	TGTGCCTGGAGCCTAACAGGGAACTATGGCTACACCTTC	CAWSLTGNYGYTF
NA	TRBV30	once	TRBJ1-3	TGTGCCTGGAGTCTCGGAAACTCTGGAAACACCATATATTTT	CAWSLGNSGNTIYF
NA	TRBV9	NA	TRBJ2-5	TGTGCCAGCAGCGTGGAGGGGTGGGGAGAGACCCAGTACTTC	CASSVEGWGETQYF
NA	TRBV7-6	NA	TRBJ1-3	TGTGCCAGCAGCTTAGATAAGGGAAACACCATATATTTT	CASSLDKGNTIYF
TRBD1	TRBV14	NA	TRBJ1-1	TGTGCCAGCCAAAGCCTCAGCCTCAGGGGGCAGAACACTGAAGCTTTCTTT	CASQSLSLRGQNTEAFF
NA	TRBV2	few	TRBJ1-3	TGTGCCAGCAGCGGACACTCGGGAAACACCATATATTTT	CASSGHSGNTIYF
TRBD1	TRBV29-1	NA	TRBJ1-2	TGCAGCGGGGGACAGGGCCGCGGGGGTGGCTACACCTTC	CSGGQGRGGGYTF
NA	TRBV29-1	NA	TRBJ1-2	TGCAGCGTCTCTTGGGACACCTTC	CSVSWDTF
TRBD1	TRBV18	NA	TRBJ1-1	TGTGCCAGCTCACCCGCGACAGGGGCTACGAACACTGAAGCTTTCTTT	CASSPATGATNTEAFF
NA	TRBV5-1	NA	TRBJ2-2	TGCGCCAGCAGCTTGGTAGAGGGTGGACAAATCATCACCGGGGAGCTGTTTTTT	CASSLVEGGQIITGELFF